This T cell receptor (beta chain) is drawn from a study of T cell responses to AZD1222 COVID-19 vaccine. As for this clone: The antigen is undetermined.

Points from the study as a whole: Rises in breadth and depth of Spike-specific TCRs came after two AZD1222 doses.

The CDR3 has 13 residues. The germline V gene has CDR1 SGHAT and CDR2 FQNNGV. V gave up 8 bases and J gave up 5 bases; unmatched junction bases: 3. Here immunoSEQ multiplex PCR was the method, and the copy in TCRdb shows in-frame clones only, minus some. Among roughly 130,000 clones listed, around 90% were seen once. This chain joins TRBV11-2 and TRBJ2-2; 9 bases line up with TRBD1. This receptor was identified in an adult in good health. The sample was peripheral blood, taken on day 0 of AZD1222 vaccination. Written as DNA, the CDR3 is TGTGCCAGCCCGGGACAGGGAACCGGGGAGCTGTTTTTT. This gives the protein CASPGQGTGELFF.